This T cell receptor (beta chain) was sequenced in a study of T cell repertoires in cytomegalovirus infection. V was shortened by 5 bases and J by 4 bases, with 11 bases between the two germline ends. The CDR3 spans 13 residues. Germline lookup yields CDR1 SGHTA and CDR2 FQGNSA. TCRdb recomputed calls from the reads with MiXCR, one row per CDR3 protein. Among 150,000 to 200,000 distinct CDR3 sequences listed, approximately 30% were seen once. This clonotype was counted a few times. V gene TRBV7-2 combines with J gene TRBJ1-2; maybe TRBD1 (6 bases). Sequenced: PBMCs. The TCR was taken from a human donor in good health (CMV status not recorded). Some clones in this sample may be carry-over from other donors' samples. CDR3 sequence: CASSPGAAYGYTF. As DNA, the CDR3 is TGTGCCAGCAGCCCAGGGGCCGCCTATGGCTACACCTTC. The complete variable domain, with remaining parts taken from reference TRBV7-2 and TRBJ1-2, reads GAGVSQSPSNKVTEKGKDVELRCDPISGHTALYWYRQSLGQGLEFLIYFQGNSAPDKSGLPSDRFSAERTGGSVSTLTIQRTQQEDSAVYLCASSPGAAYGYTFGSGTRLTVV.